The 19 T cell receptor beta chains listed next were all sequenced from one sample in a study of T cells expressing NK-cell markers. TCRdb reworked the 5' RACE reads into one entry per CDR3 protein, no DNA. The sample table includes some 600,000 distinct CDR3 sequences. The specimen was blood T cells: a sorted CD56 or NKG2C T cell subset, CD4+ or CD8+ T cells, or bulk PBMC T cells (not recorded which). These receptors were obtained from a young man in good health.

The chain joins TRBV5-6 to TRBJ1-1; TCRdb's D call of TRBD1 is untestable without DNA. Germline V CDR1 and CDR2: SGHDT, YYEEEE. This CDR3 has 16 residues. The CDR3 is CASSTNRGLRNTEAFF.

The rearrangement uses TRBV12-3 or TRBV12-4 and TRBJ2-2; TCRdb designates TRBD1, a call that cannot be tested without DNA. This CDR3 comprises 17 residues. CDR3 sequence reads: CASSFRGSFMNTGELFF.

The chain has TRBV7-9 and TRBJ2-1. The CDR3 spans 13 residues. Germline assignment: CDR1 SEHNR and CDR2 FQNEAQ (reference sequence). CDR3 loop: CASSLEGGTEQFF.

This chain links TRBV29-1 with TRBJ1-5; there is no DNA to check the TCRdb D call of TRBD1. The CDR3 spans 15 residues. Germline lookup yields CDR1 SQVTM and CDR2 ANQGSEA. The CDR3 protein is CSVQQGGASDQPQHF.

The chain recombines TRBV20-1 with TRBJ2-1. The CDR3 is made up of 13 amino acids. Germline V gives CDR1 DFQATT, CDR2 SNEGSKA (reference sequence). The CDR3 here is CSALTTAMNEQFF.

The J gene is TRBJ1-2, the V gene TRBV28; TCRdb outputs TRBD1, but without DNA this stays unchecked. This CDR3 is built from 14 residues. The V gene's germline CDR1 is MDHEN and CDR2 SYDVKM. The CDR3 here is CASSPGPQIYGYTF.

The rearrangement uses TRBV6-1 and TRBJ2-1. CDR1 and CDR2 (germline): MNHNS, SASEGT. This CDR3 has 16 residues. The CDR3: CASSEALDSSYNEQFF.

The chain recombines TRBV10-2 with TRBJ2-3; TCRdb selects TRBD1, and the lack of DNA leaves this call unchecked. Germline values: CDR1 WSHSY, CDR2 SAAADI. The CDR3 is 14 amino acids. The CDR3 loop is CASKGTGSTDTQYF.

This sequence joins TRBV27 and TRBJ2-2; with no DNA, the TCRdb D assignment of TRBD2 cannot be verified. The CDR3 spans 15 residues. From germline, CDR1 is MNHEY and CDR2 SMNVEV (reference sequence). The chain's CDR3 is CASTGLAGATGELFF.

The chain employs TRBV3-1 and TRBJ2-2; the D gene TCRdb calls, TRBD2, cannot be checked with no DNA. The CDR3 is made up of 17 amino acids. CDR1 is LGHDT and CDR2 is YNNKEL in the germline V gene (reference sequence). The CDR3 loop reads CASSQGALALVTGELFF. Variable domain in full (rest from reference TRBV3-1 and TRBJ2-2): DTAVSQTPKYLVTQMGNDKSIKCEQNLGHDTMYWYKQDSKKFLKIMFSYNNKELIINETVPNRFSPKSPDKAHLNLHINSLELGDSAVYFCASSQGALALVTGELFFGEGSRLTVL.

V gene TRBV7-8 combines with J gene TRBJ2-3. The CDR3 is 15 residues long. From germline, CDR1 is SGHVS and CDR2 FQNEAQ. CDR3 amino acids: CASSLRIPFTDTQYF.

V usage is TRBV28 and J usage is TRBJ2-1; TCRdb proposes TRBD2, but this gene call is untestable without DNA. The CDR3 is 15 residues long. In germline, CDR1 is MDHEN, CDR2 SYDVKM. The CDR3 spells CASSFAGGENNEQFF.

The chain has TRBV25-1 and TRBJ2-1; lacking DNA, the TRBD1 call made by TCRdb goes unchecked. This CDR3 spans 17 amino acids. CDR1 and CDR2 from the germline V gene are MGHDK and SYGVNS. CDR3 residues: CASSEWHYGQGYNEQFF.

This chain links TRBV11-2 with TRBJ2-2; TCRdb names TRBD2, which stays unverified in the absence of DNA. The CDR3 totals 16 residues. Germline V gene data show CDR1 as SGHAT and CDR2 as FQNNGV. The CDR3 sequence is CASRERGALNTGELFF.

The chain joins TRBV20-1 to TRBJ2-7; the D call from TCRdb, TRBD2, cannot be confirmed without DNA. This CDR3 region has 17 residues. The germline gives CDR1 DFQATT, CDR2 SNEGSKA (reference sequence). CDR3 residues: CSANRDGGLAGSYEQYF.

The CDR3 spells CASSTGTGNGYTF. The chain employs TRBV6-2 or TRBV6-3 and TRBJ1-2; TCRdb calls TRBD1, which cannot be checked without DNA. This CDR3 region has 13 residues. Looked up from germline, CDR1 is MNHEY and CDR2 is SVGEGT.

This chain joins TRBV20-1 and TRBJ2-1; as DNA is missing, the TRBD1 call by TCRdb cannot be tested. The CDR3 contains 12 residues. Germline CDR1 DFQATT, CDR2 SNEGSKA (reference sequence). CDR3 residues: CSAPQQGNEQFF.

This chain connects TRBV20-1 to TRBJ2-1; TCRdb picks TRBD2, but there is no DNA to check that call. The CDR3 covers 16 residues. Germline V gives CDR1 DFQATT, CDR2 SNEGSKA (reference sequence). CDR3 sequence: CSAPPILAGGRNEQFF.

The rearrangement uses TRBV5-1 and TRBJ2-3; TCRdb returns TRBD2, unconfirmable since there is no DNA. The germline V gene encodes CDR1 SGHRS and CDR2 YFSETQ. This CDR3 contains 14 residues. The CDR3 sequence: CASSLKGSTDTQYF.